What follows describes a single TCR beta chain. This clone's antigen is unknown. The input lacks base qualities; no much larger clone sits a single base away. TCR beta CDR3 regions were amplified from RNA transcripts. The TCR CDR3 was subjected to a first round of RT-PCR using the HTBI primer set and the Qiagen OneStep RT-PCR kit. Libraries were constructed in a second round of multiplex PCR, after which size selection and purification were carried out. Sequencing of the libraries was done on an Illumina HiSeq2000 using paired-end 100 bp reads. On the study's bioinformatics: SOAPnuke was used to process the raw data, removing reads that contained adapters or uncalled bases, had a mean Phred below 15, or lacked an exact match to the constant primer or identifier. COPE v1.2.5 was used to merge high-quality paired reads, and clonotypes were defined as unique nucleotide sequences. MiTCR v1.1 was used to align clonotypes to the IMGT TRBV, TRBD and TRBJ reference segments. The analysis was restricted to V-J combinations with a frequency above 0.0001, which together covered just over 99% of the repertoires. The TCS score was defined as the ratio of F50 (clonal expansion) to E x V (chaos), calculated using BLOSUM62-based TCRdist between CDR3 peptides within each V-J. Welch's t-statistics and random forest reduced roughly 540 V-J features to 13, which were used in a naive Bayes classifier (R e1071). The public sequencing data were trimmed at Q25 with fastp and processed into clonotypes with MiXCR by TCRdb, which kept only in-frame beta chains. Rows merge per CDR3 protein into single entries with the most common DNA and genes. V and J calls and clone size were set by TCRdb, not the authors. The sample records 450,000 to 600,000 distinct CDR3 sequences, approximately 20% of which are singletons. In total, the top ten clones hold approximately 48% of the sample.

This sample is drawn from a study of T cells in Graves' hyperthyroidism and ophthalmopathy (dated by TCRdb to the late 2010s). With respect to the entire study: Peripheral blood samples were taken at the time of initial diagnosis, prior to any treatment. To identify distinguishing TCR V-J signatures, a discovery cohort of 90 to 100 patients was used, comprising roughly 45 with Graves' ophthalmopathy and approximately 58 with stable Graves' hyperthyroidism. Prospective prediction of ophthalmopathy was tested in an independent validation cohort consisting of 18 hyperthyroidism patients and over 15 patients who later progressed to ophthalmopathy. For training and testing, the 100 or so patients in the discovery cohort were randomly divided in a 7:3 ratio. In addition, the study compared T-cell repertoires in thyroid tissue and in blood from several Graves' hyperthyroidism patients. Following sampling, methimazole starting at 30 mg daily was given to hyperthyroidism patients, and high-dose intravenous methylprednisolone was given to ophthalmopathy patients. The paper describes TCR Vbeta CDR3 sequencing of fewer than 150 peripheral blood samples, made up of about 41 ophthalmopathy patients, over 70 hyperthyroidism patients and 17 progressor patients.

Moderately to severely active disease, a Clinical Activity Score of at least 3, a NOSPECS grade of at least 4, and a duration under 3 months were present in ophthalmopathy patients. Exclusion was applied to patients with uncontrolled infections, other autoimmune diseases, pregnancy or lactation. Clinical symptoms, serum thyroxine and TRAb, thyroid ultrasound, and orbital computed tomography formed the basis for the diagnoses. PBMCs were separated from 7.5 to 10 ml of fresh peripheral blood using Ficoll-Paque density gradient centrifugation. Trizol reagent was used to extract total RNA, and RNA quality was then checked on an Agilent 2100 Bioanalyzer. Inclusive of the bounding cysteine and phenylalanine, the CDR3 is 15 residues long. Only CDR3 DNA remains: 45 bases, in frame from the first base. CDR1 and CDR2, looked up from the germline V gene, are MNHNS and SASEGT. V is trimmed back by 7 bases and J by 3 bases, and the junction contains 11 bases that no gene match accounts for.

The research as a whole found: In validation, the model predicted progression to ophthalmopathy a median of roughly 6.1 months before onset, with 70% to 71% sensitivity and roughly 73% specificity. Most expanded thyroid clonotypes (frequency above 0.001) were also found in blood, which suggests that blood repertoires may mirror thyroid immune responses. No statistical method was used to set the sample size in advance, and investigators knew the group allocation. A 13 V-J signature model separated ophthalmopathy from stable hyperthyroidism, with approximately 87% sensitivity and 81.08% specificity in cross-validation and 80%/75% in testing.

This receptor chain uses TRBV6-1 and TRBJ1-2, with 7 central nucleotides matching TRBD1. The source is a man in his forties with Graves' ophthalmopathy. Sample: blood. The nucleotides are TGTGCCAGCACCGAGCGAGCAGGGGGTCACTATGGCTACACCTTC. Protein translation: CASTERAGGHYGYTF.